This T cell receptor (beta chain) appears in the sequencing data of a study of T cell responses to AZD1222 COVID-19 vaccine. Comment on this clone: Its antigen is undetermined.

Study-wide findings and caveats: The donor cohort was predominantly white British with a female majority, and clonal diversity may have been underestimated. Sampling that yielded the repertoires occurred only after the peak T cell response. Elevations in Spike-specific TCR breadth and depth followed administration of two AZD1222 doses.

The CDR3 loop spans 15 amino acids. CDR1 is MNHNS and CDR2 is SASEGT in the germline V gene. With 0 bases removed from V and 3 bases from J, the gap between germline ends came to 9 bases. Only in-frame clones appear in the TCRdb table, and some are missing; sequencing was by immunoSEQ multiplex PCR. The table shows fewer than 200,000 clones, with around 89% occurring only once. This sample comprised peripheral blood, obtained on day 0 of AZD1222 vaccination. The chain combines TRBV6-1 with TRBJ1-3, with a weak D call TRBD1 (6 bases). The sequence derives from an adult in good health. In DNA, the CDR3 is TGTGCCAGCAGTGAAGCAGGGGGTTTTGGAAACACCATATATTTT. This codes for CASSEAGGFGNTIYF.